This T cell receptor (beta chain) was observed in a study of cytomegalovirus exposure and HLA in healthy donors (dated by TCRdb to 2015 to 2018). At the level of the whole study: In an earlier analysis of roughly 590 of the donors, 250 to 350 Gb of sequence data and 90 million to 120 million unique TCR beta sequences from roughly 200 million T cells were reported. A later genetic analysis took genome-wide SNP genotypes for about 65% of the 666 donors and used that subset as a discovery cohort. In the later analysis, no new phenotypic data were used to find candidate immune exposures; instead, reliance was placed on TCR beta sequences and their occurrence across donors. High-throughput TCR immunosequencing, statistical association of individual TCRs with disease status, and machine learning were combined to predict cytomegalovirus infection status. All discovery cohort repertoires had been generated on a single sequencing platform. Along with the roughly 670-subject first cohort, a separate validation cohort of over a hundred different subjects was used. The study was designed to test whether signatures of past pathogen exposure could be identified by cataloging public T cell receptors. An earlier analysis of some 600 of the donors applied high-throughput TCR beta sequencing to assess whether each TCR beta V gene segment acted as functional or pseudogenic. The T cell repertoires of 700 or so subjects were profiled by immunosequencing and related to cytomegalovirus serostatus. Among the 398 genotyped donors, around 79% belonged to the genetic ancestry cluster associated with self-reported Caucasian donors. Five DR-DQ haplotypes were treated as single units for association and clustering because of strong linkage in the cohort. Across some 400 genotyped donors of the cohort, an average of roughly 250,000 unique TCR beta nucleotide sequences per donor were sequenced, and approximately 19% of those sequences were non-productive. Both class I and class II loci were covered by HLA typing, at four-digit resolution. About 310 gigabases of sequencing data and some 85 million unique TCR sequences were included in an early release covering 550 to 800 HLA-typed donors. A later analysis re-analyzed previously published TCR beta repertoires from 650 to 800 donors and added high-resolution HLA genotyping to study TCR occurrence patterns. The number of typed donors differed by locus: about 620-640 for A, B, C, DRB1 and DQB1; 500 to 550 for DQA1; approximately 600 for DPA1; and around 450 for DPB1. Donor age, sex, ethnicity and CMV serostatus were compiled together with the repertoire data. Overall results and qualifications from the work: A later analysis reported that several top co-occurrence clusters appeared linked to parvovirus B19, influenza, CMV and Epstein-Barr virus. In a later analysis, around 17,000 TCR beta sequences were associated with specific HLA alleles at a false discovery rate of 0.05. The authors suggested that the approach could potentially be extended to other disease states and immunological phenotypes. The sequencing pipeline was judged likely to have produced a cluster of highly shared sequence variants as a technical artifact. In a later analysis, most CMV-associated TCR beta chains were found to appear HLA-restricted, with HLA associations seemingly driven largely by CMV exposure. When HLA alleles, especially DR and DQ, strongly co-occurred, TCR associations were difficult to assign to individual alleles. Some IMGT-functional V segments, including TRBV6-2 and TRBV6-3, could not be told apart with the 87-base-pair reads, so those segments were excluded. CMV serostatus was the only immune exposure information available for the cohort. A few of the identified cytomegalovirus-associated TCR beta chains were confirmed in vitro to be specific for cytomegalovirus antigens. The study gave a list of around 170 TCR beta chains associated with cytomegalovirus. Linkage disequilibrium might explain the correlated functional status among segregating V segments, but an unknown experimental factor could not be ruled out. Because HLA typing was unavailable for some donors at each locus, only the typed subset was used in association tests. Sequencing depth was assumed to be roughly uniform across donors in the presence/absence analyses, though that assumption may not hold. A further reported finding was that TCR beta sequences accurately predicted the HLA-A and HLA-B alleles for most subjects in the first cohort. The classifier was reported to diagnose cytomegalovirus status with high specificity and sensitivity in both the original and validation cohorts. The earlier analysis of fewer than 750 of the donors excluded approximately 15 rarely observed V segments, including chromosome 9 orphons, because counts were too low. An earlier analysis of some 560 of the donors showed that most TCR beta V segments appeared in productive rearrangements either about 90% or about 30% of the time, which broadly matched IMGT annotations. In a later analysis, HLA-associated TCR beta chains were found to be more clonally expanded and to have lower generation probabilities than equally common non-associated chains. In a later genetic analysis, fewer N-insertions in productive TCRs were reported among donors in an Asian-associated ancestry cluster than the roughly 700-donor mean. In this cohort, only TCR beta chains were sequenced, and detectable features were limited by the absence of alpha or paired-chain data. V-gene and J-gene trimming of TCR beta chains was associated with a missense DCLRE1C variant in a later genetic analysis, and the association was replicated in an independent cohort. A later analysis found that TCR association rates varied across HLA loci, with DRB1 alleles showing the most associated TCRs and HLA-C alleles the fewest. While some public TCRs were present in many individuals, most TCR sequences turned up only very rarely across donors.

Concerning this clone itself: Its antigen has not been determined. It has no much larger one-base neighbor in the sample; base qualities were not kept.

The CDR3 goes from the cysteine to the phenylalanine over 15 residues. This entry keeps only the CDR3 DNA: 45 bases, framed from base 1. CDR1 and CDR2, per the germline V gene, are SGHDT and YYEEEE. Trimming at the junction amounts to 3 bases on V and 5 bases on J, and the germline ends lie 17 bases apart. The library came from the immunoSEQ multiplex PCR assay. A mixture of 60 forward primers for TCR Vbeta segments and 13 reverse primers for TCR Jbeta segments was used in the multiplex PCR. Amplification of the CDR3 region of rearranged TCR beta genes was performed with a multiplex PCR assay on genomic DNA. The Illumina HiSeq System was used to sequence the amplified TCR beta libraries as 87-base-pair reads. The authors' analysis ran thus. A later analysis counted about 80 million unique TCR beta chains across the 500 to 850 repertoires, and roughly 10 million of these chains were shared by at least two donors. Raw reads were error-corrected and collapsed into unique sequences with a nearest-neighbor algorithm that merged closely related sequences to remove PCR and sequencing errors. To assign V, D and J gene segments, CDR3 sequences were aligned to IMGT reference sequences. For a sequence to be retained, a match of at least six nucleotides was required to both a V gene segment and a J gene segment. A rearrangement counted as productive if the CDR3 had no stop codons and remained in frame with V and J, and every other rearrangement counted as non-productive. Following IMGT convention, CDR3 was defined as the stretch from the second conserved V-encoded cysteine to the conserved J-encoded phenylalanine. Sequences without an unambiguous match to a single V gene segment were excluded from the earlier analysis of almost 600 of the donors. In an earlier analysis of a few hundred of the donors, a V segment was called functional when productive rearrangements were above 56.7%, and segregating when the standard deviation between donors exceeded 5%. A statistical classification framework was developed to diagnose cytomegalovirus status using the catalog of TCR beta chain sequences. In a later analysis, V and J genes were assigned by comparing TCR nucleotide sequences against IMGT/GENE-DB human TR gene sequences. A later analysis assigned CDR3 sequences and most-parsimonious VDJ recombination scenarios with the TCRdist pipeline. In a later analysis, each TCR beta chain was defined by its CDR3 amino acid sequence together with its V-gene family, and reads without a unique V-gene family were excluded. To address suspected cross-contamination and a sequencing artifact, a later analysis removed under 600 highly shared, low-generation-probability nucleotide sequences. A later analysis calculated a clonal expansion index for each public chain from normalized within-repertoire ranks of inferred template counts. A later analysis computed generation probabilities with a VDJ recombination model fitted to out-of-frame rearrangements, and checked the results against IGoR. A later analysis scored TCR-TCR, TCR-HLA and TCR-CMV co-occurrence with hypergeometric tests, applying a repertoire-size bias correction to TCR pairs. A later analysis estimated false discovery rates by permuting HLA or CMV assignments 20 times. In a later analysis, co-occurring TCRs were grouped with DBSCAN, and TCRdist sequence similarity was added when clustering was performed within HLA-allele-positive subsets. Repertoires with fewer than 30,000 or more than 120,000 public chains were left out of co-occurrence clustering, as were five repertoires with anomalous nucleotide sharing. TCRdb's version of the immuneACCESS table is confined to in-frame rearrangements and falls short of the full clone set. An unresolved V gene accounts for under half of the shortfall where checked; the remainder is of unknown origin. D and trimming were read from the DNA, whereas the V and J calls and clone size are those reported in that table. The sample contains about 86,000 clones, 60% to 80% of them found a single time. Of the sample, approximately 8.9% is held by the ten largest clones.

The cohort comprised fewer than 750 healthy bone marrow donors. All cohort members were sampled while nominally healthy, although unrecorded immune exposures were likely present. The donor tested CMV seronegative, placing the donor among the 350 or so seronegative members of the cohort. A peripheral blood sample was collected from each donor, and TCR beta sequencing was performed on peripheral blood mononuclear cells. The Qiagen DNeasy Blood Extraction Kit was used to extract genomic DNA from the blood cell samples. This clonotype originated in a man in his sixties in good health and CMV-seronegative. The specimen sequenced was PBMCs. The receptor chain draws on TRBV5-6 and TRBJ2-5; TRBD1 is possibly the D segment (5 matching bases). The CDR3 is CASSSEQVIQETQYF. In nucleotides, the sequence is TGTGCCAGCAGCTCGGAACAGGTCATCCAGGAGACCCAGTACTTC.